This T cell receptor beta chain comes out of a study of T cell responses to AZD1222 COVID-19 vaccine. Study observations and caveats: White British donors predominated, females outnumbered males, and clonal diversity was possibly underestimated.

TCRdb keeps only in-frame clones here, not all; method: immunoSEQ multiplex PCR. The sample comprises 73,000 or so clones, 82% of which are singletons, and around 5% rests with the top ten. Per the germline V gene, CDR1 is LGHNA and CDR2 is YSLEER. The J segment lost 6 bases and the V segment lost 1 base, leaving 6 bases of the junction unmatched. This CDR3 region has 15 residues. The sample holds one count of this clone. The antigen is undetermined. This specimen was peripheral blood, taken on day 0 of AZD1222 vaccination. The chain employs TRBV4-3 and TRBJ2-4, with 7 bases aligning to TRBD1. The sequence was collected from an adult in good health. This CDR3 reads CASSQGRGSGNIQYF. The CDR3 DNA follows: TGCGCCAGCAGCCAAGGCAGGGGGTCCGGAAACATTCAGTACTTC.